A single T cell receptor (beta chain) is shown here with its context. Its antigen is undetermined. The data are from a study of T-cell memory formation after mild COVID-19. General study points: CD4/CD8 balance held among clones contracting day 15 to 85, and later expanders leaned CD4+. The appearance of some responding clones in pre-infection memory suggested that cross-reactive memory joined. Most CD4+ clones that shrank were in CM and EM, while CD8+ ones turned up in EMRA.

The germline V gene has CDR1 MNHNY and CDR2 SVGAGI (reference sequence). V was cut by 0 bases and J by 1 base, with 9 bases left in between. The CDR3 contains 15 residues. After 5'RACE with constant-segment primers, TCR alpha and TCR beta cDNA libraries carrying sample barcodes and UMIs were obtained. One entry per CDR3 protein results from TCRdb running MiXCR on the 5' RACE reads. The table has a few hundred thousand distinct CDR3 sequences, roughly 17% seen once; the top ten hold 22%. Source material: PBMCs or a T cell subset sorted from them (not recorded which). This receptor was obtained from a man younger than 35 who had mild COVID-19 (a few samples of this study predate the infection). Cell type and time point are not known. The chain employs TRBV6-6 and TRBJ1-1; TRBD1 is a possible D gene (6 bases). The CDR3 here is CASSYSTGRNTEAFF. The CDR3 region has the DNA TGTGCCAGCAGTTACTCGACAGGACGGAACACTGAAGCTTTCTTT.